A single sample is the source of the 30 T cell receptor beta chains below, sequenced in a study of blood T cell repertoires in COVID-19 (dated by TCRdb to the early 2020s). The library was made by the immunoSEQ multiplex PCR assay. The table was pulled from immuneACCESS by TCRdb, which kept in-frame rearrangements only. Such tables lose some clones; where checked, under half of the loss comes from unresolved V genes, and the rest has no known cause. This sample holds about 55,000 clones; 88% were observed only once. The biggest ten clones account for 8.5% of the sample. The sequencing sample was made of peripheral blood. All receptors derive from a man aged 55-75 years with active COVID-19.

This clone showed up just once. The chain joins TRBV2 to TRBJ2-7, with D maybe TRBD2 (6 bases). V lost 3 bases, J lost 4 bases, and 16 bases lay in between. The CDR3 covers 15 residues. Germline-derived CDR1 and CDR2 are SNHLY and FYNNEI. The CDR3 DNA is TGTGCCAGCAGTGATGCGGGGAGGTCTGAATACGAGCAGTACTTC. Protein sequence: CASSDAGRSEYEQYF.

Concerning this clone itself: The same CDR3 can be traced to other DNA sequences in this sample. The CDR3 region is CASSLGLYNEQFF. The CDR3 bases are TGTGCCAGCAGTTTGGGCCTTTACAATGAGCAGTTCTTC. This chain links TRBV27 with TRBJ2-1; D uncertain. Germline V gene lookup returns CDR1 MNHEY and CDR2 SMNVEV (reference sequence). There are 13 residues in the CDR3. Trimming took off 3 bases at V and 4 bases at J, with 7 bases between the two ends.

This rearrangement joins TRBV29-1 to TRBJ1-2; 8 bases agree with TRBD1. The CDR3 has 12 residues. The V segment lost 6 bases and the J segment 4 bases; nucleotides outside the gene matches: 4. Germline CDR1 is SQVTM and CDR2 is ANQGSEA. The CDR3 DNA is TGCAGCGTGGACAGGGTTCTCTATGGCTACACCTTC. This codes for CSVDRVLYGYTF. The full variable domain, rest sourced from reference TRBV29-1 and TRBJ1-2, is SAVISQKPSRDICQRGTSLTIQCQVDSQVTMMFWYRQQPGQSLTLIATANQGSEATYESGFVIDKFPISRPNLTFSTLTVSNMSPEDSSIYLCSVDRVLYGYTFGSGTRLTVV.

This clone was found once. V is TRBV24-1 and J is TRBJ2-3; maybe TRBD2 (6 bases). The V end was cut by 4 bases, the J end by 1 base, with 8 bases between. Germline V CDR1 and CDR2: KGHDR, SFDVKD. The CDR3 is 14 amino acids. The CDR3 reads CATSESSGTDTQYF. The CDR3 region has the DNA TGTGCCACCAGTGAGTCTAGCGGCACAGATACGCAGTATTTT.

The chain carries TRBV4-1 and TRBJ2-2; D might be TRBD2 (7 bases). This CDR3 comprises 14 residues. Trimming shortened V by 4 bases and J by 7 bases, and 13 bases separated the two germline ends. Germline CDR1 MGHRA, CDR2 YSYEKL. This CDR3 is CASSPRGGGGELFF. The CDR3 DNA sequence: TGCGCCAGCAGCCCCCGAGGGGGGGGCGGGGAGCTGTTTTTT.

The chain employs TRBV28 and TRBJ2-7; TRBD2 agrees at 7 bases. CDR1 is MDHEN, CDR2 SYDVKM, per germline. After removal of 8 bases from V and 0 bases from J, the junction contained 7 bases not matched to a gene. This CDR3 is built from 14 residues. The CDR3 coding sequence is TGTGCCAGCCGTCACCGGGACTACTCCTACGAGCAGTACTTC. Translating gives CASRHRDYSYEQYF. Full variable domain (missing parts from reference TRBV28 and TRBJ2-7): DVKVTQSSRYLVKRTGEKVFLECVQDMDHENMFWYRQDPGLGLRLIYFSYDVKMKEKGDIPEGYSVSREKKERFSLILESASTNQTSMYLCASRHRDYSYEQYFGPGTRLTVT.

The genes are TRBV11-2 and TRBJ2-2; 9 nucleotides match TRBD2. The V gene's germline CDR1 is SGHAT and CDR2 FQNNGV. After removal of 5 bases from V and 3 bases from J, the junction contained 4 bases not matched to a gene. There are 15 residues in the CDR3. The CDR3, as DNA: TGTGCCAGCAGCGCCCGACTAGCGGACACCGGGGAGCTGTTTTTT. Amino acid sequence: CASSARLADTGELFF.

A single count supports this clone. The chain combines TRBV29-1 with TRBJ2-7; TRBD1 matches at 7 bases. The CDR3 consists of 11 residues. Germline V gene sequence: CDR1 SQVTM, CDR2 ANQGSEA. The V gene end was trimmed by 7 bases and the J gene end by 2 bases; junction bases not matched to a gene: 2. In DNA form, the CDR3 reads TGCAGCGGAGGACAGGCCTACGAGCAGTACTTC. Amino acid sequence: CSGGQAYEQYF.

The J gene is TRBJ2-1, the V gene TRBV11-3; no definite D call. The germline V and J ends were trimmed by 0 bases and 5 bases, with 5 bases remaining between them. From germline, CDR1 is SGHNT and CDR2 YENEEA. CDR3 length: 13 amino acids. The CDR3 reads CASSLEANNEQFF. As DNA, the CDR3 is TGTGCCAGCAGCTTAGAGGCAAACAATGAGCAGTTCTTC.

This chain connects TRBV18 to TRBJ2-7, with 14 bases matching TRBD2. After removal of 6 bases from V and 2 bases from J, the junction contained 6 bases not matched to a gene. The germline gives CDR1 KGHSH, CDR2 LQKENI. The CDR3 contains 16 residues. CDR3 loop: CASSARLAGGPYEQYF. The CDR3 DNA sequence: TGTGCCAGCTCGGCTAGACTAGCGGGAGGGCCCTACGAGCAGTACTTC.

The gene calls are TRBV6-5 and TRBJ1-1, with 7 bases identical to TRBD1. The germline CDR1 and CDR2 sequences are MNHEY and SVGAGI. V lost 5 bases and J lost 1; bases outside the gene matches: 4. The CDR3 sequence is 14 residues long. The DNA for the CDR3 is TGTGCCAGCAGTATGTACAGGGGGAACACTGAAGCTTTCTTT. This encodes CASSMYRGNTEAFF.

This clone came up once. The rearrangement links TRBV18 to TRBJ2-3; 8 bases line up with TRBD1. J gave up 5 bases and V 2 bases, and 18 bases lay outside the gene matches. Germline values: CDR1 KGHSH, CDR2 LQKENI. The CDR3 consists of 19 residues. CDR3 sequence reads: CASSPVTGGSASSRDTQYF. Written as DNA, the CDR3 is TGTGCCAGCTCACCAGTTACAGGGGGTAGCGCCAGCTCGCGAGATACGCAGTATTTT.

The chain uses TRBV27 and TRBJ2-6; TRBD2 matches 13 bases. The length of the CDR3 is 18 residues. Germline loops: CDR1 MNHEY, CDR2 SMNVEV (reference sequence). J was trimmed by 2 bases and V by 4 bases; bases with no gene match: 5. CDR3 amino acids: CASSSSGLAGAGANVLTF. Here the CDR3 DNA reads TGTGCCAGCAGTTCCTCCGGACTAGCGGGAGCTGGGGCCAACGTCCTGACTTTC.

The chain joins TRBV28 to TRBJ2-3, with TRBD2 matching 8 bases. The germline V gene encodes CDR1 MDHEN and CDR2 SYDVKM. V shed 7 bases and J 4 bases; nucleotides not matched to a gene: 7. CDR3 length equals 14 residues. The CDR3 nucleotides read TGTGCCAGCATGCGAGCGGGAGTACCAGATACGCAGTATTTT. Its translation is CASMRAGVPDTQYF.

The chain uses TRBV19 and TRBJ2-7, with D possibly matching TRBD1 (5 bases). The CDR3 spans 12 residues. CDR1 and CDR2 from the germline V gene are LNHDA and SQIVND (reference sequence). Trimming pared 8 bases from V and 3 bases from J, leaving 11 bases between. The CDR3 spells CASGASLYEQYF. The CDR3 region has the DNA TGTGCCAGTGGGGCAAGTCTCTACGAGCAGTACTTC.

The CDR3 is CASSLGLGGPGNQPQHF. CDR3 bases: TGTGCCAGCAGCTTAGGACTGGGGGGGCCTGGCAATCAGCCCCAGCATTTT. The gene calls are TRBV7-2 and TRBJ1-5; D may be TRBD1 (6 bases). This CDR3 contains 17 residues. The V end was cut by 1 base, the J end by 2 bases, with 15 bases between. Per germline, CDR1 SGHTA and CDR2 FQGNSA.

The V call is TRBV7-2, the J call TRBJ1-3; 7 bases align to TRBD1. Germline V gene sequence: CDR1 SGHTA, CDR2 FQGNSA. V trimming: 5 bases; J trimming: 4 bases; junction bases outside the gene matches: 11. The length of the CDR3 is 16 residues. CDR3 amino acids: CASSRQGWGPGNTIYF. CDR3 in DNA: TGTGCCAGCAGCAGACAGGGTTGGGGACCCGGAAACACCATATATTTT.

CDR3 DNA: TGTGCCAGCAGCCACTCAGAACTAGCGGACCTTAGCACAGATACGCAGTATTTT. This encodes CASSHSELADLSTDTQYF. The chain has TRBV4-2 and TRBJ2-3; 8 nucleotides agree with TRBD2. The CDR3 is made up of 18 amino acids. Germline-derived CDR1 and CDR2 are LGHNA and YNFKEQ. V dropped 3 bases and J dropped 0; count of bases not matched to a gene: 11.

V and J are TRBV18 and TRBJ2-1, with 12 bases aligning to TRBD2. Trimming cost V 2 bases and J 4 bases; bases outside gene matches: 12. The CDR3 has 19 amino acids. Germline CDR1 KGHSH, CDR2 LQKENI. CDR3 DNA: TGTGCCAGCTCACCAAGGCCGACTAGCGGGGGCCTGGGGTACAATGAGCAGTTCTTC. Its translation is CASSPRPTSGGLGYNEQFF.

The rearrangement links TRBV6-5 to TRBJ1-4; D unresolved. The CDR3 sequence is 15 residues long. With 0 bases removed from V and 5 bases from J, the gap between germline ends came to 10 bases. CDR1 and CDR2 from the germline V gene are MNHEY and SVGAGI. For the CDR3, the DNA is TGTGCCAGCAGTTACTCGACAAGCGGAAATGAAAAACTGTTTTTT. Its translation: CASSYSTSGNEKLFF.

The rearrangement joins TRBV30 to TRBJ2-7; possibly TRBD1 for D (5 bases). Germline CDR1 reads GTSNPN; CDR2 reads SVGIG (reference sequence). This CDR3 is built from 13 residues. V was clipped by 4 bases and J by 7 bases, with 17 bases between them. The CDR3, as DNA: TGTGCCTGGACTAATGGGGCTAGGAATGAGCAGTACTTC. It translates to CAWTNGARNEQYF.

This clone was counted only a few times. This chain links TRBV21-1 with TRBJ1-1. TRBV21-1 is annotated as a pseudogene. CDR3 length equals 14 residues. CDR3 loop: CASSKLRGWTEAFF. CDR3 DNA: TGTGCCAGCAGCAAACTTAGAGGTTGGACTGAAGCTTTCTTT.

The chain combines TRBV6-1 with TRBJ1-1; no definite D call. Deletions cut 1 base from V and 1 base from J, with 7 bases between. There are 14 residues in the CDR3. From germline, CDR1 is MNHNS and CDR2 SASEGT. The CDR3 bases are TGTGCCAGCAGTGAAGTATTCCGGAACACTGAAGCTTTCTTT. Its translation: CASSEVFRNTEAFF.

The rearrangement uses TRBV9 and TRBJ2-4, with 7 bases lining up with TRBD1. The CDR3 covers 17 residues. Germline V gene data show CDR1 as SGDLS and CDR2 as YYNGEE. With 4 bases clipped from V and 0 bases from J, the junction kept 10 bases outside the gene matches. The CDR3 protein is CASSPNDRVLAKNIQYF. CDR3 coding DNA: TGTGCCAGCAGCCCGAATGACAGGGTACTAGCCAAAAACATTCAGTACTTC. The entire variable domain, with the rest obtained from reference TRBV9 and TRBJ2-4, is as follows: DSGVTQTPKHLITATGQRVTLRCSPRSGDLSVYWYQQSLDQGLQFLIQYYNGEERAKGNILERFSAQQFPDLHSELNLSSLELGDSALYFCASSPNDRVLAKNIQYFGAGTRLSVL.

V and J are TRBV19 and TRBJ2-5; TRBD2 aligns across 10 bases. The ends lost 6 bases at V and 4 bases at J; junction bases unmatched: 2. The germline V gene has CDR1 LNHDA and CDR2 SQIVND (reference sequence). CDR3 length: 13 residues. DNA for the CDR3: TGTGCCAGTAGCCAGCGGGAGGGAGAGACCCAGTACTTC. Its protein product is CASSQREGETQYF.

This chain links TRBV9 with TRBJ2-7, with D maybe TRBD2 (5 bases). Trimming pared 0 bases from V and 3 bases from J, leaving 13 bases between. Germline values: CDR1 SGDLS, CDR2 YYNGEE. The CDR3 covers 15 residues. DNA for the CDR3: TGTGCCAGCAGCGTAGGACCTGGAGGTAACTACGAGCAGTACTTC. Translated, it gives CASSVGPGGNYEQYF.

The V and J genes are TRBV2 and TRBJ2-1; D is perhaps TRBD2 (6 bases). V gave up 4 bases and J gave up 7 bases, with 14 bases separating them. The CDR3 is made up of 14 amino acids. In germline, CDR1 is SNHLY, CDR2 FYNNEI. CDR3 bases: TGTGCCAGCAGTGCCCCGGGAGTCTATAATGAGCAGTTCTTC. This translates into CASSAPGVYNEQFF.

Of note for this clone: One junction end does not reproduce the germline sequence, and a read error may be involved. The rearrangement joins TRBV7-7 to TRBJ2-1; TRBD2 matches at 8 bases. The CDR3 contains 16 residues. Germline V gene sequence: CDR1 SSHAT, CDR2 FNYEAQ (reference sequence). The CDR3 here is CASSRTSTSSYNEQFF. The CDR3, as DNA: TGTGCTAGCAGCCGGACTAGCACGAGCTCCTACAATGAGCAGTTCTTC.

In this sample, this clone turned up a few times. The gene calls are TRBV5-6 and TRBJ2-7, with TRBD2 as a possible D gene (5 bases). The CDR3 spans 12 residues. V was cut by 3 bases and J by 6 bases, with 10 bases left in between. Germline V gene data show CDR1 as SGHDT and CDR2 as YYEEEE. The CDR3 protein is CASSSLEVEQYF. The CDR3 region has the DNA TGTGCCAGCAGCTCCTTGGAGGTCGAGCAGTACTTC.

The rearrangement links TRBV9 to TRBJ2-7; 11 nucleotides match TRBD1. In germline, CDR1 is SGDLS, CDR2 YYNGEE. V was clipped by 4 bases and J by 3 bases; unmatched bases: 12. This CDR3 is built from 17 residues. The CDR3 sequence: CASSPPGGDRGIYEQYF. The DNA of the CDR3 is TGTGCCAGCAGCCCCCCCGGGGGGGACAGGGGGATCTACGAGCAGTACTTC. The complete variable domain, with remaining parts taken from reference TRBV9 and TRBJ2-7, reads DSGVTQTPKHLITATGQRVTLRCSPRSGDLSVYWYQQSLDQGLQFLIQYYNGEERAKGNILERFSAQQFPDLHSELNLSSLELGDSALYFCASSPPGGDRGIYEQYFGPGTRLTVT.